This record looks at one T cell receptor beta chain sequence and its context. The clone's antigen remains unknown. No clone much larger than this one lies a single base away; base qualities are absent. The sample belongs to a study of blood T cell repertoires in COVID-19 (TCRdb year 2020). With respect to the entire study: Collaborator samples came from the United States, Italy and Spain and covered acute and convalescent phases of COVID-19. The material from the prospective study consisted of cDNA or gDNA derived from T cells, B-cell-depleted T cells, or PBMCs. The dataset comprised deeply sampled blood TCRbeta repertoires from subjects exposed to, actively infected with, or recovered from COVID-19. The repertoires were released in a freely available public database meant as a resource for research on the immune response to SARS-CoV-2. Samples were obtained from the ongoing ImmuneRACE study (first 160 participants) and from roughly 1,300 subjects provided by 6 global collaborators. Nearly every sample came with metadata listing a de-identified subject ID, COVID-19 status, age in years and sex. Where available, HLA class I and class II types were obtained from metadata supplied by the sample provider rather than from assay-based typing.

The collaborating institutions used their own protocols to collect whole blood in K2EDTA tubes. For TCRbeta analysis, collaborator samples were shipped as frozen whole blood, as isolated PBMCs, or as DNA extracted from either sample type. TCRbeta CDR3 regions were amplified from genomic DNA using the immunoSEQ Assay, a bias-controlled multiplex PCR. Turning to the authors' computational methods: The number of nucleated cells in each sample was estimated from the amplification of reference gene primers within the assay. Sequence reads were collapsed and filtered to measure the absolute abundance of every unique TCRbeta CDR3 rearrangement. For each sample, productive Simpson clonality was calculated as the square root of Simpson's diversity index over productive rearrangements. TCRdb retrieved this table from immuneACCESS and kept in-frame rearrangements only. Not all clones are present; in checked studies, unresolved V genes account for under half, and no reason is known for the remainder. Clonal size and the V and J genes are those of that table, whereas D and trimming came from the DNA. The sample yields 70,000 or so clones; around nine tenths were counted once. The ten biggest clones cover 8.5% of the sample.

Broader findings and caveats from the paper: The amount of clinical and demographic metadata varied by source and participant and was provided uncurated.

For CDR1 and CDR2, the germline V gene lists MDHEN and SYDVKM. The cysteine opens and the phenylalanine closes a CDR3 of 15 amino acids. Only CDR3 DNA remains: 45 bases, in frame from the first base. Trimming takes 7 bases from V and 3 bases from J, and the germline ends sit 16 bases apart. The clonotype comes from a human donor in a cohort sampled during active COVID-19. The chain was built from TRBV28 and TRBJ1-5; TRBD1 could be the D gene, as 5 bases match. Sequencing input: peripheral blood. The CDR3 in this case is CASTLDTYYNQPQHF. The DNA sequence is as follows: TGTGCCAGCACCCTGGACACCTATTACAATCAGCCCCAGCATTTT.